This T cell receptor beta chain originates from a study of post-analysis software for immune sequencing data. Study-wide results and caveats: About five TRBV segments were more frequent in patients than controls; TRBV5-6, TRBV5-1 and TRBV20-1 belonged to this group. Controls had significantly higher normalized Chao1 diversity than multiple sclerosis patients.

CDR3 length: 14 residues. Germline assignment: CDR1 DFQATT and CDR2 SNEGSKA (reference sequence). V shed 7 bases and J 11 bases; nucleotides not matched to a gene: 16. With respect to this clonotype: Its antigen is as yet unknown.

Included in the TCR beta cDNA libraries were unique molecular identifiers. With about 1 to 11 million T cells as the source, 500,000 to 650,000 cDNA molecules resulted. TCRdb processed the PCR reads anew with MiXCR; each CDR3 protein has one entry. The table lists hundreds of thousands of distinct CDR3 sequences, over 45% of them singletons. The chain is built from TRBV20-1 and TRBJ2-5, with TRBD1 matching over 10 bases. The clonotype was recovered from a girl aged 2-9 years with multiple sclerosis. The sample was blood. CDR3 region: CSGKRAGQGYGQYF. DNA for the CDR3: TGCAGTGGAAAGCGGGCGGGACAGGGGTACGGGCAGTACTTC.